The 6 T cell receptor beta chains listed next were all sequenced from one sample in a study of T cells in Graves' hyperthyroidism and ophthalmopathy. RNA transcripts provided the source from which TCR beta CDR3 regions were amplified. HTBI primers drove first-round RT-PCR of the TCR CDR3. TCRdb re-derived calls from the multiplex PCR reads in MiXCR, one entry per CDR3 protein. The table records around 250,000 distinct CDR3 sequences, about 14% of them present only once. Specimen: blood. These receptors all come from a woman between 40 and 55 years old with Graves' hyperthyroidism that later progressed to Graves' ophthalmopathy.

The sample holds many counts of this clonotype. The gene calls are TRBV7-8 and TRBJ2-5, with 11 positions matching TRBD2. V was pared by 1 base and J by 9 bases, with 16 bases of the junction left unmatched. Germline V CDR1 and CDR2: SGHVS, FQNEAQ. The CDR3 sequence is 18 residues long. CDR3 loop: CASSLDVAGGPSFHPQYF. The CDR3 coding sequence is TGTGCCAGCAGCTTAGATGTAGCGGGAGGGCCTTCCTTTCATCCCCAGTACTTC.

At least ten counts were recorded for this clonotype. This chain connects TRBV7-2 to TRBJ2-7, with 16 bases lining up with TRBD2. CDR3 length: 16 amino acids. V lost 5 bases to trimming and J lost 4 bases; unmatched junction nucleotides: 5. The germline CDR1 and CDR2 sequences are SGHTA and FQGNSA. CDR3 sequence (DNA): TGTGCCAGCAGCCTTGGGACTAGCGGGAGGGGGTACGAGCAGTACTTC. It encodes CASSLGTSGRGYEQYF. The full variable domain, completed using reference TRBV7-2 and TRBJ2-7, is GAGVSQSPSNKVTEKGKDVELRCDPISGHTALYWYRQSLGQGLEFLIYFQGNSAPDKSGLPSDRFSAERTGGSVSTLTIQRTQQEDSAVYLCASSLGTSGRGYEQYFGPGTRLTVT.

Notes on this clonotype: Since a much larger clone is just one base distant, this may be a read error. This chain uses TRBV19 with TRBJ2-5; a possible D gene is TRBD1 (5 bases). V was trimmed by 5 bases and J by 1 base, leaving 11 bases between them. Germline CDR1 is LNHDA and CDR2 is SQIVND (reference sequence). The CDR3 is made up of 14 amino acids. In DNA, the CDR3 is TGTGCCAGTAGTCCCACAGGCAGCCAAGAGACCCAGTACTTC. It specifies CASSPTGSQETQYF. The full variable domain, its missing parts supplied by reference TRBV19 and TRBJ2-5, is DGGITQSPKYLFRKEGQNVTLSCEQNLNHDAMYWYRQDPGQGLRLIYYSQIVNDFQKGDIAEGYSVSREKKESFPLTVTSAQKNPTAFYLCASSPTGSQETQYFGPGTRLLVL.

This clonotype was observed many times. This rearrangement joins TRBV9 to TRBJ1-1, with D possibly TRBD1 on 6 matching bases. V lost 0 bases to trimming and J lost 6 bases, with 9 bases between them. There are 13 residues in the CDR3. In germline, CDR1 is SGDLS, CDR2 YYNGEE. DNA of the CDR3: TGTGCCAGCAGCGTAGACAGGGTAGCTGAAGCTTTCTTT. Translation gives CASSVDRVAEAFF.

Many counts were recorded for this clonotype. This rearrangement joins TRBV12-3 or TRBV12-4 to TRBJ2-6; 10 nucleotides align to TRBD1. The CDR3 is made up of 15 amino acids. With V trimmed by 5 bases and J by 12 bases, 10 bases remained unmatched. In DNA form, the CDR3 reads TGTGCCAGCAGTATCCCCGGGACAGGGGCGGCCGTCCTGACTTTC. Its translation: CASSIPGTGAAVLTF.

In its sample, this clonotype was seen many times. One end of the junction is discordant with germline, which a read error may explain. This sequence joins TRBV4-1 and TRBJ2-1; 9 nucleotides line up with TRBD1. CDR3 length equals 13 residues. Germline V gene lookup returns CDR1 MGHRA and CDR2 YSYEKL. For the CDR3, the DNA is TGTGCCAGCTCCCGCGGACAGGGGAACGAGCAGTTCTTC. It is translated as CASSRGQGNEQFF.